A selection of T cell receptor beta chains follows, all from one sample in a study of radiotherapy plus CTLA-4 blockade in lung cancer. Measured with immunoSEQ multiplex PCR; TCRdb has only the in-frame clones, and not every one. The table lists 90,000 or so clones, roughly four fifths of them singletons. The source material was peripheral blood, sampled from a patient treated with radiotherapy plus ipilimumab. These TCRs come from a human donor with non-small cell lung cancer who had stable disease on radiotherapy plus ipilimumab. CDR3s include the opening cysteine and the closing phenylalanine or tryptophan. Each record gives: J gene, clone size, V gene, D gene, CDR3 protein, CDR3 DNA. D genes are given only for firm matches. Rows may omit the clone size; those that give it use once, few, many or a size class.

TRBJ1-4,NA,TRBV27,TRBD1,CASSTRTGRTFF,TGTGCCAGCAGTACGCGGACAGGGAGAACGTTTTTT
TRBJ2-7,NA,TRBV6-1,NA,CASSFLQGIYEQYF,TGTGCCAGCAGTTTCCTTCAGGGGATCTACGAGCAGTACTTC
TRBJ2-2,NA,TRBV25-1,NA,CASSVGRNTGELFF,TGTGCCAGCAGTGTGGGGCGGAACACCGGGGAGCTGTTTTTT
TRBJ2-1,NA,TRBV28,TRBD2,CASLPGLADNEQFF,TGTGCCAGCCTTCCGGGACTAGCGGACAATGAGCAGTTCTTC
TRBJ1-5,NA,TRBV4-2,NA,CASSQDSREWDQPQHF,TGTGCCAGCAGCCAAGATTCCAGAGAGTGGGATCAGCCCCAGCATTTT
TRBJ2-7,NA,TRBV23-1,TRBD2,CASSPSRHWLAGTCHEQYF,TGCGCCAGCAGCCCCTCCCGACACTGGCTAGCGGGAACGTGCCACGAGCAGTACTTC
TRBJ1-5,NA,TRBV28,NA,CASSLRQTNQPQHF,TGTGCCAGCAGTTTACGACAGACGAATCAGCCCCAGCATTTT
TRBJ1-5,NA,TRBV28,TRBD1,CASSLTGPNQPQHF,TGTGCCAGCAGTTTGACAGGGCCAAATCAGCCCCAGCATTTT
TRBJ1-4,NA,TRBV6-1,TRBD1,CASSGTGREKLFF,TGTGCCAGCAGCGGGACAGGGAGGGAAAAACTGTTTTTT
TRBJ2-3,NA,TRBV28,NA,CASRGPGTDTQYF,TGTGCCAGCAGGGGTCCGGGCACAGATACGCAGTATTTT
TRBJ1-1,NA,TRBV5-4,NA,CASSFSRDGTEAFF,TGTGCCAGCAGCTTCTCCAGGGATGGAACTGAAGCTTTCTTT
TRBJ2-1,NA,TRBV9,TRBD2,CASSAIGLAGHNEQFF,TGTGCCAGCAGCGCAATAGGACTAGCGGGACACAATGAGCAGTTCTTC
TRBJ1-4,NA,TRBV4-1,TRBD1,CASSQMTGGGEKLFF,TGCGCCAGCAGCCAGATGACAGGGGGCGGTGAAAAACTGTTTTTT
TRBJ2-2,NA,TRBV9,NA,CASSVASPTGELFF,TGTGCCAGCAGCGTAGCTTCCCCTACCGGGGAGCTGTTTTTT
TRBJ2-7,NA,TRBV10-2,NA,CASRPTGTGEQYF,TGCGCCAGCAGGCCAACAGGGACGGGCGAGCAGTACTTC
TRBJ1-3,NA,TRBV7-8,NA,CASSLKHSGNTIYF,TGTGCCAGCAGCTTAAAACACTCTGGAAACACCATATATTTT
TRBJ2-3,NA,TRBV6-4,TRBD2,CASSAGAGGSTDTQYF,TGTGCCAGCAGTGCAGGAGCGGGAGGTAGCACAGATACGCAGTATTTT
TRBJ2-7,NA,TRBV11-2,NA,CASSPGPGRTRVTYEQYF,TGTGCCAGCAGCCCGGGACCGGGACGCACCAGGGTTACCTACGAGCAGTACTTC
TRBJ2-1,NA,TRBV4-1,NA,CASSLRDEQFF,TGCGCCAGCAGTCTCCGGGATGAGCAGTTCTTC
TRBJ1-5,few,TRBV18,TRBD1,CASSPSTGLNQPQHF,TGTGCCAGCTCACCATCGACAGGGCTTAATCAGCCCCAGCATTTT
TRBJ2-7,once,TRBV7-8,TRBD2,CASSSFGASGKYEQYF,TGTGCCAGCAGCTCCTTCGGGGCTAGCGGGAAATACGAGCAGTACTTC
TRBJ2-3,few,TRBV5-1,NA,CASSHSSERDTQYF,TGCGCCAGCAGCCACTCTAGCGAGAGAGATACGCAGTATTTT
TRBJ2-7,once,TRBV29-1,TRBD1,CSAARDREPYEQYF,TGCAGCGCCGCCCGGGACAGGGAACCATACGAGCAGTACTTC
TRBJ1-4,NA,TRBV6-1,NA,CASSEALSNEKLFF,TGTGCCAGCAGTGAAGCCCTAAGTAACGAAAAACTGTTTTTT
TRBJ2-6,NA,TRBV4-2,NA,CASSLQGALGVLTF,TGTGCCAGCAGCCTGCAAGGGGCGCTAGGCGTCCTGACTTTC
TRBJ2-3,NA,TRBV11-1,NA,CASSLGRSTDTQYF,TGTGCCAGCAGCTTAGGCAGGTCCACAGATACGCAGTATTTT
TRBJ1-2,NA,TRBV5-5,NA,CASSRTVEEGYGYTF,TGTGCCAGCAGTAGGACAGTCGAAGAGGGGTATGGCTACACCTTC
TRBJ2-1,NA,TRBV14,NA,CASSQELPNNEQFF,TGTGCCAGCAGCCAAGAACTTCCCAACAATGAGCAGTTCTTC
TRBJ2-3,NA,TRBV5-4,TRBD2,CASSAGGLGTDTQYF,TGTGCCAGCAGCGCGGGAGGGCTGGGCACAGATACGCAGTATTTT
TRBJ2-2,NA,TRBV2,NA,CASSEVGADTGELFF,TGTGCCAGCAGTGAAGTGGGGGCGGATACCGGGGAGCTGTTTTTT
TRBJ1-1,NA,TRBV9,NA,CASSLTPDANTEAFF,TGTGCCAGCAGCTTAACCCCCGACGCGAACACTGAAGCTTTCTTT
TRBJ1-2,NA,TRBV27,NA,CASSSTGRTTYYGYTF,TGTGCCAGCAGTTCTACGGGACGGACGACTTACTATGGCTACACCTTC
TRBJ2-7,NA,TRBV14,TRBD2,CASSHMGGYEQYF,TGTGCCAGCAGCCACATGGGGGGGTACGAGCAGTACTTC
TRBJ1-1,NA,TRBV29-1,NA,CSVRIGPRNTEAFF,TGCAGCGTCCGTATTGGACCGAGGAACACTGAAGCTTTCTTT
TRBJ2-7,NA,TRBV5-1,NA,CASSLDGVQYF,TGCGCCAGCAGCTTGGACGGAGTGCAGTACTTC
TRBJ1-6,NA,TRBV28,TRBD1,CASSSQDRGSPASYNSPLHF,TGTGCCAGCAGTTCCCAGGACAGGGGGTCACCGGCCTCCTATAATTCACCCCTCCACTTT
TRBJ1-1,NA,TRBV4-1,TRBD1,CASSQAGTGAVNTEAFF,TGCGCCAGCAGCCAAGCCGGGACAGGGGCAGTGAACACTGAAGCTTTCTTT
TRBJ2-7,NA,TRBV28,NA,CASSLVGAVDEQYF,TGTGCCAGCAGTTTAGTTGGGGCAGTCGACGAGCAGTACTTC
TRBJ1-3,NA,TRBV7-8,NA,CASSLTRVPGNTIYF,TGTGCCAGCAGCTTAACTAGGGTCCCTGGAAACACCATATATTTT